A selection of T cell receptor beta chains follows, all from one sample in a study of technical replicates of blood from a few donors. The repertoire was sequenced with immunoSEQ multiplex PCR; TCRdb's copy has only in-frame clones and lacks some. The data contain approximately 80,000 clones, 95% to 98% of them seen just once; the ten biggest clones take up roughly 0.15%. Sample: T cells isolated from PBMCs. Receptors originate from a human donor in good health. Both conserved end residues are part of each CDR3.

V: TRBV4-1
J: TRBJ1-3
CDR3: CASSDRGTPPSGNTIYF

V: TRBV23-1
J: TRBJ2-3
CDR3: CASSQSQGGTDTQYF

V: TRBV19
J: TRBJ1-5
CDR3: CASSMSGTGPVMPQHF

V: TRBV6-5
J: TRBJ1-5
CDR3: CASSLLRGLNQPQHF

V: TRBV5-4
J: TRBJ2-1
CDR3: CASSGGQFVYNEQFF

V: TRBV19
J: TRBJ1-1
CDR3: CASSIQEQAFF

V: TRBV6-1
J: TRBJ1-2
CDR3: CASSEYRREEKRF

V: TRBV28
J: TRBJ1-3
CDR3: CASSPNSGRTDSGNTIYF

V: TRBV27
J: TRBJ2-7
CDR3: CASSLGQGSSEQYF

V: TRBV5-1
J: TRBJ2-5
CDR3: CASSPGPGLAGVKTQYF

V: TRBV4-1
J: TRBJ2-1
CDR3: CASSQDELNEQFF

V: TRBV6-1
J: TRBJ2-5
CDR3: CASAGTGETQYF

V: TRBV7-8
J: TRBJ2-3
CDR3: CASSLGLAFTDTQYF

V: TRBV7-7
J: TRBJ2-2
CDR3: CASSSGSAANTGELFF

V: TRBV4-2
J: TRBJ2-2
CDR3: CASSRNGGAIGELFF

V: TRBV27
J: TRBJ2-7
CDR3: CASSLDGGSSYEQYF

V: TRBV2
J: TRBJ2-3
CDR3: CASSELTSGTDRDTQYF

V: TRBV6-5
J: TRBJ2-4
CDR3: CASSYGGANQNIQYF

V: TRBV5-1
J: TRBJ1-1
CDR3: CASSPGESTEAFF

V: TRBV19
J: TRBJ1-1
CDR3: CASKGQASGGAFF

V: TRBV27
J: TRBJ2-7
CDR3: CASSLAGKSYEQYF

V: TRBV9
J: TRBJ2-7
CDR3: CASSPQPGLAGGPWNEQYF

V: TRBV6-5
J: TRBJ2-3
CDR3: CATYPGRDRTDTQYF

V: TRBV21-1
J: TRBJ1-5
CDR3: CASSKEVQINQPQHF

V: TRBV11-3
J: TRBJ1-1
CDR3: CASSFQQGSTEAFF

V: TRBV27
J: TRBJ2-2
CDR3: CASSSDYTGELFF

V: TRBV5-1
J: TRBJ2-5
CDR3: CASSLSSGGPQETQYF

V: TRBV6-5
J: TRBJ1-1
CDR3: CASSPGSNTEAFF

V: TRBV5-1
J: TRBJ2-7
CDR3: CASSLGGIPRRESEQYF

V: TRBV19
J: TRBJ2-1
CDR3: CASMRVAGGWAYNEQFF

V: TRBV19
J: TRBJ2-6
CDR3: CASSINPGANVLTF

V: TRBV14
J: TRBJ2-1
CDR3: CASSRNEGAFYNEQFF

V: TRBV7-9
J: TRBJ2-2
CDR3: CASSLGPWREEFTGELFF

V: TRBV2
J: TRBJ2-3
CDR3: CASRGVQTSGTTDTQYF

V: TRBV29-1
J: TRBJ2-7
CDR3: CSVEAATGKRDEQYF

V: TRBV5-1
J: TRBJ2-1
CDR3: CASSSRLAGGLNEQFF

V: TRBV9
J: TRBJ1-2
CDR3: CASSVGQAAYGYTF

V: TRBV5-5
J: TRBJ1-5
CDR3: CASTPVEQGPNQPQHF

V: TRBV28
J: TRBJ2-2
CDR3: CASSLLGTSYIGELFF

V: TRBV2
J: TRBJ2-7
CDR3: CASSEARNEQYF

V: TRBV7-6
J: TRBJ1-1
CDR3: CASSSTYRGNTEAFF

V: TRBV28
J: TRBJ2-7
CDR3: CASSPTEMLTYEQYF

V: TRBV7-8
J: TRBJ1-2
CDR3: CASSFRQGYYGYTF

V: TRBV11-2
J: TRBJ1-3
CDR3: CASSSDRVGNTIYF

V: TRBV29-1
J: TRBJ2-2
CDR3: CSVEGQTGLAGGHVAGELFF

V: TRBV7-2
J: TRBJ2-7
CDR3: CASSFKTGGNEQYF

V: TRBV2
J: TRBJ1-1
CDR3: CASSQGAMNTEAFF

V: TRBV19
J: TRBJ1-6
CDR3: CASSTGTGVRNSPLHF

V: TRBV7-9
J: TRBJ2-7
CDR3: CASSPSGDEQYF

V: TRBV7-9
J: TRBJ1-1
CDR3: CASSLLPTGNTEAFF

V: TRBV14
J: TRBJ2-1
CDR3: CASSKGLAGDDKQFF

V: TRBV6-1
J: TRBJ1-1
CDR3: CASRVTGLNTEAFF

V: TRBV5-1
J: TRBJ1-1
CDR3: CASSRPGGTEAFF

V: TRBV10-1
J: TRBJ1-5
CDR3: CASSADQPQHF

V: TRBV2
J: TRBJ2-1
CDR3: CASSDLAGGGDEQFF

V: TRBV10-3
J: TRBJ2-2
CDR3: CAIMSGQGTGELFF

V: TRBV6-5
J: TRBJ2-1
CDR3: CASSYSRQGYNEQFF